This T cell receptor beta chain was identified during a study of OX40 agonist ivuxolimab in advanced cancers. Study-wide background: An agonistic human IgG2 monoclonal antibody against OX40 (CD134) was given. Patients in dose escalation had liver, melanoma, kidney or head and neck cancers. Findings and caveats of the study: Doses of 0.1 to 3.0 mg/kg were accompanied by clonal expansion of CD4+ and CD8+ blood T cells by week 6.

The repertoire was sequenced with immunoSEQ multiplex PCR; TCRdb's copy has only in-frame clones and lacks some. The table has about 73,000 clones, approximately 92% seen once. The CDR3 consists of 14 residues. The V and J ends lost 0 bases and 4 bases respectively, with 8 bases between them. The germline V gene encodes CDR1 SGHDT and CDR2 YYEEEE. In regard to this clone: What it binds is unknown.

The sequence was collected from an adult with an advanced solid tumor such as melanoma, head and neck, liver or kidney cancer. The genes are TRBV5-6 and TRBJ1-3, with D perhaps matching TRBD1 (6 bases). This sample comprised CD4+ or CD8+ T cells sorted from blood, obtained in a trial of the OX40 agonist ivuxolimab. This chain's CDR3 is CASSLEGVGNTIYF. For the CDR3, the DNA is TGTGCCAGCAGCTTGGAGGGGGTCGGAAACACCATATATTTT.